This T cell receptor beta chain was obtained from a study of CD8 T cells in Susac syndrome. When the RNA was reverse transcribed, random hexamers were used with an input of roughly 0.45 to 1 ug. A single record per CDR3 protein comes from TCRdb applying MiXCR to the immunoSEQ multiplex PCR reads. The repertoire holds tens of thousands of distinct CDR3 sequences, with about 92% as singletons. TCR beta sequences were obtained from blood CD8+ and CD4+ T cells. Patients with Susac syndrome met diagnostic criteria defined recently for definite or probable disease. The CD8+ and CD4+ T cells were negatively isolated, with the TEMRA cells enriched by FACS. The sequenced sample was CD4+ T cells from PBMCs. The receptor was isolated from a human donor with Susac syndrome.

This chain's CDR3 is CASRERILWPQHF. CDR3 DNA: TGTGCCAGCAGAGAACGGATCTTGTGGCCCCAGCATTTT. The chain links TRBV2 to TRBJ1-5, with no clear D. Between the trimmed V and J ends, which lost 6 bases and 9 bases, there was a span of 15 bases. The CDR3 totals 13 residues. Per the germline V gene, CDR1 is SNHLY and CDR2 is FYNNEI. Full variable domain (rest looked up from reference TRBV2 and TRBJ1-5): EPEVTQTPSHQVTQMGQEVILRCVPISNHLYFYWYRQILGQKVEFLVSFYNNEISEKSEIFDDQFSVERPDGSNFTLKIRSTKLEDSAMYFCASRERILWPQHFGDGTRLSIL.